One sample yielded the 18 T cell receptor beta chains listed below, sequenced in a study of regulatory T cells in long-lasting Graves disease. Time point: newly diagnosed GD, antithyroid drugs for less than 3 months. After RNA was extracted from PBMCs, the TCR library was made from it. Both iRepertoire HTBI primers and Arm-PCR of CDR3 regions were used to build the TCR beta libraries. TCRdb ran MiXCR on the multiplex PCR reads and lists one entry per CDR3 protein. The sample includes 520,000 or so distinct CDR3 sequences, 12% of them seen just once. The sample also formed part of further work on T cells in Graves' hyperthyroidism and ophthalmopathy.

This specimen consisted of peripheral blood mononuclear cells (PBMCs), obtained at new diagnosis, from a patient treated with antithyroid drugs. Every receptor here comes from a young woman with Graves disease.

This clonotype showed up many times. The chain carries TRBV2 and TRBJ2-1; tentatively, D is TRBD2 (6 bases). Deletions cut 7 bases from V and 7 bases from J, with 14 bases between. The V gene's germline CDR1 is SNHLY and CDR2 FYNNEI. The CDR3 extends over 13 amino acids. The CDR3 reads CASIREPKNEQFF. The CDR3 DNA reads TGTGCCAGCATCCGGGAGCCGAAAAATGAGCAGTTCTTC. The whole variable domain, filled in from reference TRBV2 and TRBJ2-1, reads EPEVTQTPSHQVTQMGQEVILRCVPISNHLYFYWYRQILGQKVEFLVSFYNNEISEKSEIFDDQFSVERPDGSNFTLKIRSTKLEDSAMYFCASIREPKNEQFFGPGTRLTVL.

This clonotype was seen a few times. This chain uses TRBV20-1 with TRBJ2-6; D gene uncertain. This CDR3 has 15 amino acids. Trimming cost V 0 bases and J 0 bases, with 6 bases left between them. Germline V gene data show CDR1 as DFQATT and CDR2 as SNEGSKA (reference sequence). In DNA, the CDR3 is TGCAGTGCTAGAGATCGCCTCTCTGGGGCCAACGTCCTGACTTTC. Translated: CSARDRLSGANVLTF.

This clonotype was found a few times. The chain couples TRBV20-1 to TRBJ1-5; D is ambiguous. Trimming stripped 6 bases from V and 2 bases from J, with 11 bases between. The CDR3 covers 13 residues. In germline, CDR1 is DFQATT, CDR2 SNEGSKA (reference sequence). CDR3 amino acids: CSAATGGNQPQHF. The CDR3 nucleotides read TGCAGTGCCGCCACGGGCGGCAATCAGCCCCAGCATTTT.

V and J are TRBV7-9 and TRBJ1-1; 8 nucleotides align to TRBD1. This CDR3 region has 15 residues. Losses at the gene ends were 0 bases for V and 10 bases for J; bases not matched to a gene: 10. Germline V CDR1 and CDR2: SEHNR, FQNEAQ (reference sequence). The CDR3 loop reads CASSLASGGARGAFF. Here the CDR3 DNA reads TGTGCCAGCAGCTTAGCTTCAGGGGGCGCACGGGGAGCTTTCTTT.

Comments on this clonotype: A much larger clone differs by one base, so this may be a read error. J is TRBJ2-1 and V is TRBV11-2; 12 nucleotides match TRBD2. Germline V CDR1 and CDR2: SGHAT, FQNNGV. The CDR3 is made up of 13 amino acids. In nucleotides, the CDR3 is TGTGCCACCCGACTAGCGGGAGACAATCAGCAGTTCTTC. This encodes CATRLAGDNQQFF.

This clonotype was seen a few times. The gene calls are TRBV10-3 and TRBJ2-7, with 8 positions matching TRBD2. The length of the CDR3 is 16 residues. Losses at the gene ends were 0 bases for V and 5 bases for J; bases not matched to a gene: 9. Germline V gene sequence: CDR1 ENHRY, CDR2 SYGVKD. The CDR3 coding sequence is TGTGCCATCAGTGAGTCGACTCGGAGCGGGAGAGACGAGCAGTACTTC. Translation gives CAISESTRSGRDEQYF.

At least ten counts were recorded for this clonotype. The CDR3 coding sequence is TGTGCCAGCAGCTCAAACAGGGGGCGCTTAGGCGAGCAGTTCTTC. Its translation: CASSSNRGRLGEQFF. The chain employs TRBV11-2 and TRBJ2-1; 9 bases line up with TRBD1. Trimming took 4 bases from V and 10 from J; bases not matched to a gene: 11. The CDR3 is 15 amino acids. The germline V gene has CDR1 SGHAT and CDR2 FQNNGV.

This clonotype appeared many times. The rearrangement links TRBV12-3 or TRBV12-4 to TRBJ2-5, with TRBD2 matching over 7 bases. The V and J ends lost 4 bases and 1 base, in that order; junction bases with no gene match: 9. The CDR3 is 16 residues long. CDR3 DNA sequence: TGTGCCAGCAGTTCCCCGGGGAGGGATGGCCAAGAGACCCAGTACTTC. Protein product: CASSSPGRDGQETQYF.

This clonotype was observed at least ten times. The rearrangement links TRBV28 to TRBJ2-7; D tentatively reads TRBD1 or TRBD2 (5 bases each). Deletions cut 4 bases from V and 2 bases from J, with 9 bases between. The CDR3 totals 13 residues. Germline loops: CDR1 MDHEN, CDR2 SYDVKM. The CDR3 region has the DNA TGTGCCAGCAGTTCCCGGGGCCCCTACGAGCAGTACTTC. Encoded protein: CASSSRGPYEQYF.

V usage is TRBV9 and J usage is TRBJ1-3; D uncertain. The CDR3 has 14 residues. In germline, CDR1 is SGDLS, CDR2 YYNGEE. Deletions cut 4 bases from V and 0 bases from J, with 8 bases between. DNA of the CDR3: TGTGCCAGCAGCCCAGGAATCTCTGGAAACACCATATATTTT. Protein sequence: CASSPGISGNTIYF.

This clonotype has just a few counts. The V and J genes are TRBV9 and TRBJ2-1, with TRBD2 matching over 11 bases. The CDR3 has 17 amino acids. J gave up 5 bases and V 3 bases, and 10 bases lay outside the gene matches. Germline CDR1 reads SGDLS; CDR2 reads YYNGEE. The CDR3 DNA is TGTGCCAGCAGCGAGGGGCGTACTAGCGGGAGTAACAATGAGCAGTTCTTC. Encoded protein: CASSEGRTSGSNNEQFF. The variable domain in full, with the rest retrieved from reference TRBV9 and TRBJ2-1, is DSGVTQTPKHLITATGQRVTLRCSPRSGDLSVYWYQQSLDQGLQFLIQYYNGEERAKGNILERFSAQQFPDLHSELNLSSLELGDSALYFCASSEGRTSGSNNEQFFGPGTRLTVL.

Ten or more counts support this clonotype. V is TRBV6-5 and J is TRBJ2-7, with a weak D call TRBD2 (6 bases). Trimming pared 2 bases from V and 4 bases from J, leaving 18 bases between. The length of the CDR3 is 16 residues. The germline CDR1 and CDR2 sequences are MNHEY and SVGAGI. The CDR3 coding sequence is TGTGCCAGCAGTTACGGGCTAGCGCCTAGTCGGTACGAGCAGTACTTC. This encodes CASSYGLAPSRYEQYF.

The V call is TRBV9, the J call TRBJ2-2, with 9 bases aligning to TRBD2. J lost 2 bases, V lost 2 bases, and 10 bases had no gene match. In germline, CDR1 is SGDLS, CDR2 YYNGEE. There are 18 residues in the CDR3. CDR3 region: CASSVNPRRGGNTGELFF. Here the CDR3 DNA reads TGTGCCAGCAGCGTCAACCCTCGGCGGGGGGGCAACACCGGGGAGCTGTTTTTT.

This clonotype was observed many times. This chain links TRBV2 with TRBJ2-7; D is tentatively TRBD1 or TRBD2 (5 bases each). Germline V gene sequence: CDR1 SNHLY, CDR2 FYNNEI. The CDR3 totals 15 residues. Trimming stripped 6 bases from V and 3 bases from J, with 18 bases between. The CDR3, as DNA: TGTGCCAGCAGGCCAACCGGGACCGCACTCTACGAGCAGTACTTC. Its protein product is CASRPTGTALYEQYF.

At least ten counts were recorded for this clonotype. The chain links TRBV7-9 to TRBJ2-5; D perhaps matches TRBD1 (5 bases). V was pared by 8 bases and J by 2 bases, with 12 bases between. Germline V gene data show CDR1 as SEHNR and CDR2 as FQNEAQ (reference sequence). The CDR3 runs to 13 residues. The CDR3 coding sequence is TGTGCCAGCGGACGACAGCTTCAAGAGACCCAGTACTTC. Translation gives CASGRQLQETQYF.

This clonotype was counted between two and nine times. The chain combines TRBV7-2 with TRBJ1-3; D possibly corresponds to TRBD1 (5 bases). CDR1 SGHTA and CDR2 FQGNSA come from the germline V gene. Trimming removed 5 bases at V and 1 base at J, with 12 bases between. This CDR3 has 15 amino acids. CDR3 loop: CASSQRRGSGNTIYF. CDR3 coding DNA: TGTGCCAGCAGCCAAAGGAGGGGTTCTGGAAACACCATATATTTT.

The sample holds many counts of this clonotype. The chain joins TRBV6-2 or TRBV6-3 to TRBJ1-6; no firm D call. Germline values: CDR1 MNHEY, CDR2 SVGEGT. The CDR3 is 12 residues long. V lost 1 base and J lost 8, with 3 bases in between. This chain's CDR3 is CASSYLHSPLHF. CDR3 nucleotide sequence: TGTGCCAGCAGTTACTTGCATTCACCCCTCCACTTT.

This clonotype was observed a handful of times. A much larger clone lies a single base off, so this may be a read error. V and J are TRBV20-1 and TRBJ2-1; D is perhaps TRBD1 (5 bases). With 3 bases removed from V and 2 bases from J, the gap between germline ends came to 17 bases. The CDR3 is 16 residues long. Germline assignment: CDR1 DFQATT and CDR2 SNEGSKA (reference sequence). CDR3 protein: CSASLGVVSAYNEQFF. CDR3 nucleotide sequence: TGCAGTGCTAGCTTAGGGGTTGTGAGTGCCTACAATGAGCAGTTCTTC.